Below, 5 T cell receptor beta chains from the same sample are listed, as sequenced in a study of T cells in Graves' hyperthyroidism and ophthalmopathy. Using RNA transcripts as the source, TCR beta CDR3 regions were amplified. With the HTBI primer set, the TCR CDR3 went through a first round of RT-PCR. TCRdb independently ran MiXCR on the multiplex PCR reads; one entry per CDR3 protein. The sample carries roughly 570,000 distinct CDR3 sequences, 46% recorded once. Sequencing was done on a sample of peripheral blood or thyroid tissue (not recorded which). The receptors were sampled from an adult woman with Graves' disease, either hyperthyroidism or ophthalmopathy (not recorded which).

This sequence joins TRBV19 and TRBJ2-7; TRBD2 matches at 7 bases. Germline CDR1 is LNHDA and CDR2 is SQIVND (reference sequence). The ends lost 9 bases at V and 0 bases at J; junction bases unmatched: 5. The CDR3 has 13 amino acids. The CDR3 nucleotides read TGTGCCAGCCAAGCGGGGAGCTCCTACGAGCAGTACTTC. Its translation is CASQAGSSYEQYF.

This clonotype occurred many times. The rearrangement uses TRBV5-1 and TRBJ1-2; unclear D gene. V lost 4 bases and J 8 bases, leaving 12 bases between the germline ends. This CDR3 is built from 12 residues. Germline assignment: CDR1 SGHRS and CDR2 YFSETQ. The CDR3: CASSPRLGGYTF. In DNA, the CDR3 is TGCGCCAGCAGCCCACGACTAGGCGGCTACACCTTC. Full variable domain (remainder filled in from reference TRBV5-1 and TRBJ1-2): KAGVTQTPRYLIKTRGQQVTLSCSPISGHRSVSWYQQTPGQGLQFLFEYFSETQRNKGNFPGRFSGRQFSNSRSEMNVSTLELGDSALYLCASSPRLGGYTFGSGTRLTVV.

This clonotype was observed many times. The chain links TRBV6-5 to TRBJ1-2; TRBD1 might be the D (6 bases). CDR3 length equals 13 residues. Trimming cost V 4 bases and J 7 bases, with 13 bases left between them. Germline assignment: CDR1 MNHEY and CDR2 SVGAGI. CDR3 DNA sequence: TGTGCCAGCAGTTTCGGGACATACGGTGGCTACACCTTC. This gives the protein CASSFGTYGGYTF.

Of note for this clonotype: Its ends do not fully match the called genes, so a read error is possible. This chain uses TRBV7-2 with TRBJ2-7; tentative D call: TRBD1 (6 bases). This CDR3 region has 15 residues. The germline V gene encodes CDR1 SGHTA and CDR2 FQGNSA. This chain's CDR3 is CASSLVPDSVYEQYF. DNA for the CDR3: TGCGCCAGCAGCTTGGTTCCGGACAGCGTCTACGAGCAGTACTTC.

The gene calls are TRBV7-3 and TRBJ1-2; no definite D call. The germline V gene has CDR1 SGHTA and CDR2 FQGTGA. The CDR3 totals 10 residues. The V end was cut by 2 bases, the J end by 12 bases, with 7 bases between. The CDR3 DNA reads as TGTGCCAGCAGCTTAGGTAGCAACACCTTC. This encodes CASSLGSNTF.